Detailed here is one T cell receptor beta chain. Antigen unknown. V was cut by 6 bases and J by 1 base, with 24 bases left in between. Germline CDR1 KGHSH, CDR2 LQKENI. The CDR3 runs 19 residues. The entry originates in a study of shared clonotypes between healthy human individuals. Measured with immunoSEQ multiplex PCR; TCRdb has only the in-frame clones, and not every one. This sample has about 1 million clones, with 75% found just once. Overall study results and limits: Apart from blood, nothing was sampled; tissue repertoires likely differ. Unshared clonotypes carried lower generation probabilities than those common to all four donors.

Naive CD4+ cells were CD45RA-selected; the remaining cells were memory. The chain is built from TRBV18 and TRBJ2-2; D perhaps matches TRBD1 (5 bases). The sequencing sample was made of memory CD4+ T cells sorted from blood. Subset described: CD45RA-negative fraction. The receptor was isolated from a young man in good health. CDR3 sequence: CASSRWPIVPTENTGELFF. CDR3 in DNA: TGTGCCAGCTCGAGGTGGCCTATCGTCCCGACAGAGAACACCGGGGAGCTGTTTTTT.